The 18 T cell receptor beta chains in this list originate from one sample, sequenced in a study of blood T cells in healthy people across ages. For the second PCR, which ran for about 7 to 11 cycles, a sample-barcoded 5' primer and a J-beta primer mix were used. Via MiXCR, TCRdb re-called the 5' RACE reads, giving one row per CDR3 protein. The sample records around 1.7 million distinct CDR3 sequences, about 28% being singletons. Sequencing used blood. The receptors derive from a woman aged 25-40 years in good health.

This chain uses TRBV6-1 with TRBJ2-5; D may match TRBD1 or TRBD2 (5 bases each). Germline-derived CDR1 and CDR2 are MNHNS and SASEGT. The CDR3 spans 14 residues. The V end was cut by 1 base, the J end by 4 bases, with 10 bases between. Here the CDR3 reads CASSEGGPGETQYF. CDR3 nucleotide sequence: TGTGCCAGCAGTGAAGGGGGACCAGGAGAGACCCAGTACTTC.

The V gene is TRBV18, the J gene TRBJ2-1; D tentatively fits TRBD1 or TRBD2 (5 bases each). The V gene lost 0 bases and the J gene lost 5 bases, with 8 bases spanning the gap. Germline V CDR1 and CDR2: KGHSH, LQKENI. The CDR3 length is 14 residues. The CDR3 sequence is CASSPPEGNNEQFF. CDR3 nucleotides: TGTGCCAGCTCACCACCCGAGGGGAACAATGAGCAGTTCTTC.

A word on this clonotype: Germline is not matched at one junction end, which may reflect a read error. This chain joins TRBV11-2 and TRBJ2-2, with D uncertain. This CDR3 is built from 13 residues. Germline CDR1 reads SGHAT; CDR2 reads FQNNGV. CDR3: CASSLVNAGELFF. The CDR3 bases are TGTGCCAGCAGCTTAGTGAACGCCGGGGAGCTGTTTTTT.

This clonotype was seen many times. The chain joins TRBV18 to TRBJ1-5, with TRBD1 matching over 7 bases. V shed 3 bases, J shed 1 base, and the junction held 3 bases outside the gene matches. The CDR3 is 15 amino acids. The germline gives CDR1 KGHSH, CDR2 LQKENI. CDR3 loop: CASSPDRASNQPQHF. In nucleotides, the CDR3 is TGTGCCAGCTCACCCGACAGGGCCAGCAATCAGCCCCAGCATTTT.

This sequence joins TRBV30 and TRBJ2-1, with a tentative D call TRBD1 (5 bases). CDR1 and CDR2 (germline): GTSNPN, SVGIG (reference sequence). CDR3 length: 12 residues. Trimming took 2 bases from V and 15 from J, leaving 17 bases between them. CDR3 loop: CAWSSIAGLGFF. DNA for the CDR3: TGTGCCTGGAGTTCCATAGCAGGGCTTGGGTTCTTC.

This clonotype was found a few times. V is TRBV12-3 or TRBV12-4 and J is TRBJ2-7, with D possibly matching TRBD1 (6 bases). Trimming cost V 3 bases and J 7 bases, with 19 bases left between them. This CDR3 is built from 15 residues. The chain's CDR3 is CASSLGALGLGEQYF. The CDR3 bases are TGTGCCAGCAGTTTGGGGGCCCTCGGCCTAGGGGAGCAGTACTTC.

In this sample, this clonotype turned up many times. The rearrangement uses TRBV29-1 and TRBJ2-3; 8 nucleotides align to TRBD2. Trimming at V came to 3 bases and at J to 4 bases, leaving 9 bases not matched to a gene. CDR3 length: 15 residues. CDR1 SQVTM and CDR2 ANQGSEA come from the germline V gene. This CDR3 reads CSVDVPAGASDTQYF. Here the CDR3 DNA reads TGCAGCGTTGATGTCCCAGCGGGAGCTTCAGATACGCAGTATTTT.

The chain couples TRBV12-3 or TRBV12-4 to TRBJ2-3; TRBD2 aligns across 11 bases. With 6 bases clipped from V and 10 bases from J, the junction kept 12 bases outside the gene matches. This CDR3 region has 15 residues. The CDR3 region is CASSPRLAGWWSQYF. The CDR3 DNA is TGTGCCAGCAGCCCCAGACTAGCGGGGTGGTGGTCGCAGTATTTT.

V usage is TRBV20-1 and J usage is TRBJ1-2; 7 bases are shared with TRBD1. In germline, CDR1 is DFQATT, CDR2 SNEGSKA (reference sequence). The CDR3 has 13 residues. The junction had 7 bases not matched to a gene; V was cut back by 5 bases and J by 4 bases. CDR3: CSALNQGGYGYTF. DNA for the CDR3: TGCAGTGCTTTGAATCAGGGGGGCTATGGCTACACCTTC.

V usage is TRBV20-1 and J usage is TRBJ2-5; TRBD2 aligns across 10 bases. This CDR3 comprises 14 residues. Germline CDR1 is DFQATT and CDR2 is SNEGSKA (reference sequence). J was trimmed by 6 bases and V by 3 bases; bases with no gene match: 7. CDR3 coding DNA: TGCAGTGCTAGCAGGGCTAGCGGGAGTAAGACCCAGTACTTC. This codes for CSASRASGSKTQYF.

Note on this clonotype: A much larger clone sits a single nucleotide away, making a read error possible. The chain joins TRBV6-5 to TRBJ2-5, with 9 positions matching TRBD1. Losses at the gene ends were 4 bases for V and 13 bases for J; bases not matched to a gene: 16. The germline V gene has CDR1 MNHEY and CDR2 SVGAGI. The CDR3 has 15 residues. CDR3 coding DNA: TGTGCCAGCAGTTCCCAGGACAGGGGTTCGGGCGAGCGGTACTTC. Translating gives CASSSQDRGSGERYF.

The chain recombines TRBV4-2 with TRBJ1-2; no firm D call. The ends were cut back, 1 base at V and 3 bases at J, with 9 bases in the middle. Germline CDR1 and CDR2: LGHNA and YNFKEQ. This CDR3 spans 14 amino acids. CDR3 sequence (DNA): TGTGCCAGCAGCCAAGGGAGGTTATACTATGGCTACACCTTC. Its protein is CASSQGRLYYGYTF.

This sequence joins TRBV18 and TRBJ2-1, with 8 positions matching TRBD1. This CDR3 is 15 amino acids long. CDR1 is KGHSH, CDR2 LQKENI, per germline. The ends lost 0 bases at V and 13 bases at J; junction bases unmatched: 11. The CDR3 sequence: CASSPPGQAISLQFF. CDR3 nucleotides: TGTGCCAGCTCACCACCGGGACAGGCCATAAGCCTACAGTTCTTC.

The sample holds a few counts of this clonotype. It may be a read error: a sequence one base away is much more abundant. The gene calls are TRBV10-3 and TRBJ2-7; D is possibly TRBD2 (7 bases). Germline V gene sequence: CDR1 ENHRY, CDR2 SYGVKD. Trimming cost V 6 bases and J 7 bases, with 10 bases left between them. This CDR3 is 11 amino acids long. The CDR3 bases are TGTGCCATCAGGGAGGGGGGGGAGCAGTACTTC. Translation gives CAIREGGEQYF.

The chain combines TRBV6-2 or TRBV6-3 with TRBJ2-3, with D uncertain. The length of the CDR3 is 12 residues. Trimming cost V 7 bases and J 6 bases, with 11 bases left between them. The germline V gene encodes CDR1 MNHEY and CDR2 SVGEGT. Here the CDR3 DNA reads TGTGCCAGCACCCTCCTCTACGATACGCAGTATTTT. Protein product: CASTLLYDTQYF.

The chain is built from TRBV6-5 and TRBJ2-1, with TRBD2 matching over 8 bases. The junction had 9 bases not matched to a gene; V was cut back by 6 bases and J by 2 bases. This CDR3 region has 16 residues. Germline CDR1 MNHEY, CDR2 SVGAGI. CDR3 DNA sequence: TGTGCCAGCAGCGCCGGGGGGGCGGGAACCTACAATGAGCAGTTCTTC. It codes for CASSAGGAGTYNEQFF.

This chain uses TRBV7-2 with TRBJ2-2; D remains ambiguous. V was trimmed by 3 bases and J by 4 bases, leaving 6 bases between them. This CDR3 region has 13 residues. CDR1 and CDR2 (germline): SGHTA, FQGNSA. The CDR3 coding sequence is TGTGCCAGCAGCTTCAGTACCACCGGGGAGCTGTTTTTT. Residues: CASSFSTTGELFF.

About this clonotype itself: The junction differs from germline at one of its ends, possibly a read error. In DNA, the CDR3 is TGCTGCGTAACTAGCGGGGAAACAGATACGCAGTATTTT. Amino acids: CCVTSGETDTQYF. The J gene is TRBJ2-3, the V gene TRBV29-1; 10 bases match TRBD2. Per the germline V gene, CDR1 is SQVTM and CDR2 is ANQGSEA. This CDR3 is built from 13 residues.